This is a list of T cell receptor beta chains from one sample in a study of vaccination effects on CD4 cells after COVID-19. These receptors' targets are unknown. Clones were read by immunoSEQ multiplex PCR, and TCRdb kept only the in-frame ones, dropping some. This table holds over 60,000 clones, 65% to 85% found once. Source: CD4+ T cells from PBMCs cultured with HCoV-NL63 spike peptides, taken before COVID-19 vaccination. These receptors came from a human donor who received a COVID-19 vaccine. Each CDR3 is given with its conserved first and last residue. Each record gives: clone size, D gene, CDR3 length, V gene, J gene, CDR3 DNA, CDR3 protein. A D gene is named only where the DNA matches it firmly. Size values are once, few and many counts, or a class for expanded clones, and some rows have none.

NA	NA	14	TRBV24-1	TRBJ1-4	TGTGCCACCAGTGATCCGTCAGGGAATGAAAAACTGTTTTTT	CATSDPSGNEKLFF
NA	NA	13	TRBV5-4	TRBJ2-5	TGTGCCAGCAGCTTGATCGGCCAAGAGACCCAGTACTTC	CASSLIGQETQYF
NA	NA	13	TRBV24-1	TRBJ2-1	TGTGCCACCAGTGATGGGTCCTACAATGAGCAGTTCTTC	CATSDGSYNEQFF
NA	NA	13	TRBV28	TRBJ1-2	TGTGCCAGCATCGCCAGAATTCCATATGGCTACACCTTC	CASIARIPYGYTF
NA	NA	16	TRBV6-1	TRBJ2-1	TGTGCCAGCAGTGGCGCTGGGGGAAGCTCCTACAATGAGCAGTTCTTC	CASSGAGGSSYNEQFF
once	TRBD1	14	TRBV2	TRBJ1-6	TGTGCCAGCATGGGGACAGGGGGCGATTCACCCCTCCACTTT	CASMGTGGDSPLHF
NA	NA	18	TRBV4-1	TRBJ1-6	TGCGCCAGCAGCCAAGATTCAGGGACGGGGTTCTATAATTCACCCCTCCACTTT	CASSQDSGTGFYNSPLHF
few	NA	15	TRBV7-8	TRBJ1-6	TGTGCCAGCAGATGGGGGAGCTCCTATAATTCACCCCTCCACTTT	CASRWGSSYNSPLHF
NA	NA	14	TRBV29-1	TRBJ2-3	TGCAGCGTTGAGATACAGGGCGCCACAGATACGCAGTATTTT	CSVEIQGATDTQYF
NA	NA	15	TRBV19	TRBJ1-3	TGTGCCAGTAGTATGGACCGGAGCTCTGGAAACACCATATATTTT	CASSMDRSSGNTIYF
NA	TRBD1	15	TRBV30	TRBJ1-4	TGTGCCTGGAGGTCACAGGGGGTCACTAATGAAAAACTGTTTTTT	CAWRSQGVTNEKLFF
NA	NA	15	TRBV3-1/TRBV3-2	TRBJ1-1	TGTGCCAGCAGCCAAGGGACGGCAATGAACACTGAAGCTTTCTTT	CASSQGTAMNTEAFF
NA	NA	12	TRBV19	TRBJ1-2	TGTGCCACCCAGGACAGAAACTATGGCTACACCTTC	CATQDRNYGYTF
NA	NA	17	TRBV19	TRBJ1-4	TGTGCCAGCTCAGACTCTTACCGGGACACAGGCCGTCCGGTGCTGTTTTTT	CASSDSYRDTGRPVLFF
NA	NA	14	TRBV6-1	TRBJ1-3	TGTGCCAGCAGTGAACCGGGATTTGGAAACACCATATATTTT	CASSEPGFGNTIYF
NA	NA	13	TRBV4-3	TRBJ2-1	TGCGCCAGCAGCCAGACATGGGAGAGTGAGCAGTTCTTC	CASSQTWESEQFF
few	NA	14	TRBV5-5	TRBJ2-2	TGTGCCAGCAGCTTGTCAGGGTACGCCGGGGAGCTGTTTTTT	CASSLSGYAGELFF
NA	TRBD1	15	TRBV12-5	TRBJ2-2	TGTGCTAGTGGAACCGGGACAGGGAACACCGGGGAGCTGTTTTTT	CASGTGTGNTGELFF
NA	NA	15	TRBV12-5	TRBJ2-5	TGTGCTAGTGGTTTGGAGGGTAGACCAAGGGAGACCCAGTACTTC	CASGLEGRPRETQYF
NA	NA	12	TRBV30	TRBJ1-2	TGTGCCTGGAGTACCCCAGGGGAGGGCTACACCTTC	CAWSTPGEGYTF
NA	NA	15	TRBV19	TRBJ2-2	TGTGCCAGTAGTTTGTTTCTTGGGGGTACCGGGGAGCTGTTTTTT	CASSLFLGGTGELFF
NA	NA	13	TRBV2	TRBJ1-5	TGTGCCAGCAATAATGACGGCAATCAGCCCCAGCATTTT	CASNNDGNQPQHF
few	NA	13	TRBV6-5	TRBJ2-3	TGTGCCAGCAGTTACTCGCCGCGGGATACGCAGTATTTT	CASSYSPRDTQYF
NA	TRBD1	15	TRBV18	TRBJ1-5	TGTGCCAGTTCGACAGGGTCCGGGAGCAATCAGCCCCAGCATTTT	CASSTGSGSNQPQHF
NA	NA	14	TRBV9	TRBJ1-1	TGTGCCAGCAGCGTAGCAGCGGGGAGCACTGAAGCTTTCTTT	CASSVAAGSTEAFF
few	NA	10	TRBV20-1	TRBJ1-1	TGCAGTTGGAGGTTGGGTGAAGCTTTCTTT	CSWRLGEAFF
few	NA	14	TRBV29-1	TRBJ2-3	TGCAGCGTTGGGGGTCCGGAGGTTTGGGGTACGCAGTATTTT	CSVGGPEVWGTQYF
NA	NA	15	TRBV5-1	TRBJ1-1	TGCGCCAGCAGCCCCCTCCCGGGTAAGAACACTGAAGCTTTCTTT	CASSPLPGKNTEAFF
NA	NA	14	TRBV18	TRBJ1-1	TGTGCCAGCTCTCGTGACACCCTGAACACTGAAGCTTTCTTT	CASSRDTLNTEAFF
NA	NA	15	TRBV28	TRBJ2-5	TGTGCCAGCAGCCCCTTCGGGAAGGGGCAAGAGACCCAGTACTTC	CASSPFGKGQETQYF
NA	NA	12	TRBV9	TRBJ2-3	TGTGCCAGCAGCCAAGGGGGAGATACGCAGTATTTT	CASSQGGDTQYF
NA	TRBD2	15	TRBV9	TRBJ2-5	TGTGCCAGCAGCGCCCGGGGGGGGGCCCAAGAGACCCAGTACTTC	CASSARGGAQETQYF
NA	NA	13	TRBV10-1	TRBJ2-1	TGCGCCAGCAGTGAGTCCGTAGACAATGAGCAGTTCTTC	CASSESVDNEQFF
NA	NA	15	TRBV5-4	TRBJ2-2	TGTGCCAGCAGCTTAGGGGGAGGAAACACCGGGGAGCTGTTTTTT	CASSLGGGNTGELFF
few	TRBD2	17	TRBV4-1	TRBJ2-2	TGCGCCAGCAGCAAAGTGGGGCGGGGGGGCAAGGCCGGGGAGCTGTTTTTT	CASSKVGRGGKAGELFF
NA	TRBD2	18	TRBV7-6	TRBJ2-2	TGTGCCAGCAGCTTAGCCAGGCTAGCGGGGGCCCCCGCCGGGGAGCTGTTTTTT	CASSLARLAGAPAGELFF
NA	TRBD1	16	TRBV5-3	TRBJ1-2	TGTGCCAGAAGCTTGGCGGGACAGGGGGCCTGCTATGGCTACACCTTC	CARSLAGQGACYGYTF
NA	NA	15	TRBV5-1	TRBJ2-5	TGCGCCAGCAGCTTGGTGACAGGAAGACAAGAGACCCAGTACTTC	CASSLVTGRQETQYF
NA	TRBD2	13	TRBV19	TRBJ2-5	TGTGCCAGCAAGCGGGGGGACCAAGAGACCCAGTACTTC	CASKRGDQETQYF
NA	NA	11	TRBV6-6	TRBJ2-5	TGTGCCAGCAGTTTCCAAGAGACCCAGTACTTC	CASSFQETQYF
NA	NA	15	TRBV19	TRBJ2-1	TGTGCCAGTAGGGAACAAAGGAGCTCCTACAATGAGCAGTTCTTC	CASREQRSSYNEQFF
NA	TRBD2	15	TRBV27	TRBJ2-3	TGTGCCAGCAGATCTAGCGGGGGGGCCGTATATACGCAGTATTTT	CASRSSGGAVYTQYF
NA	NA	15	TRBV7-9	TRBJ2-3	TGTGCCAGCAGCTTAGTGGGGAGGAGCACAGATACGCAGTATTTT	CASSLVGRSTDTQYF
NA	NA	15	TRBV28	TRBJ1-5	TGTGCCAGCAGTTTAATGGGAGGGGAGCACCAGCCCCAGCATTTT	CASSLMGGEHQPQHF
NA	TRBD2	17	TRBV5-1	TRBJ2-3	TGCGCCAGCAGCTTGGGAGTAGCGGGGGGCTTCACAGATACGCAGTATTTT	CASSLGVAGGFTDTQYF
few	NA	17	TRBV4-1	TRBJ2-6	TGCGCCAGCAGCCAGGCCTCTGGGAGGTCTGGGGCCAACGTCCTGACTTTC	CASSQASGRSGANVLTF
NA	TRBD1	13	TRBV6-5	TRBJ1-2	TGTGCCAGCAGTACGGACAGGGACTATGGCTACACCTTC	CASSTDRDYGYTF
NA	NA	14	TRBV5-1	TRBJ1-2	TGCGCCAGCAGCCCGGACGCTTCTAACTATGGCTACACCTTC	CASSPDASNYGYTF